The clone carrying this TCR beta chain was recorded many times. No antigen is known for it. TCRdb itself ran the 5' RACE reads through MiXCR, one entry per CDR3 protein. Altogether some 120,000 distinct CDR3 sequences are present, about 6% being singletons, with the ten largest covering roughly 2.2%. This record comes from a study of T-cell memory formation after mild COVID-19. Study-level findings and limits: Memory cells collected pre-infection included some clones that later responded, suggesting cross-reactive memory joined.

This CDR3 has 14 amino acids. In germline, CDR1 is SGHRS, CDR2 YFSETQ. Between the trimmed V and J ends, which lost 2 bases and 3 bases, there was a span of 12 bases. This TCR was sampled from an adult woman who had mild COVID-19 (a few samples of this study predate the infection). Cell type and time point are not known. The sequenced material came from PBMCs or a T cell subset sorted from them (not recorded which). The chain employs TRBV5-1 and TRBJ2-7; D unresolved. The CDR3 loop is CASSFDRMGYEQYF. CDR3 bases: TGCGCCAGCAGCTTCGATAGGATGGGCTACGAGCAGTACTTC. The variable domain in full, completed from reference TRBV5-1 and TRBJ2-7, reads KAGVTQTPRYLIKTRGQQVTLSCSPISGHRSVSWYQQTPGQGLQFLFEYFSETQRNKGNFPGRFSGRQFSNSRSEMNVSTLELGDSALYLCASSFDRMGYEQYFGPGTRLTVT.